Included here is one TCR beta chain sequence, with context. The antigen is undetermined. PCR used 60 Vbeta primers and 13 Jbeta primers. Assay: immunoSEQ multiplex PCR; the TCRdb copy retains only in-frame clones and omits some. Of 120,000 or so clones listed, around three quarters are singletons. The data derive from a study of cytomegalovirus exposure and HLA in healthy donors. Study summary: Researchers found that about four fifths of under 450 genotyped donors fell within the Caucasian-associated ancestry cluster.

The ends were cut back, 2 bases at V and 4 bases at J, with 9 bases in the middle. Germline lookup yields CDR1 MNHEY and CDR2 SVGAGI. The CDR3 extends over 14 amino acids. The study, taken as a whole, reports: Reports showed the classifier diagnosing cytomegalovirus status with high specificity and sensitivity. In an earlier analysis, productive rearrangement rates for most beta V segments clustered near 87% or 30%.

This receptor was taken from a man aged 25-45 years in good health and CMV-seronegative. The material sequenced was PBMCs. This chain links TRBV6-5 with TRBJ1-5, with a possible D match to TRBD1 (5 bases). CDR3 loop: CASSYDSVNQPQHF. In DNA, the CDR3 is TGTGCCAGCAGTTACGACAGCGTTAATCAGCCCCAGCATTTT.